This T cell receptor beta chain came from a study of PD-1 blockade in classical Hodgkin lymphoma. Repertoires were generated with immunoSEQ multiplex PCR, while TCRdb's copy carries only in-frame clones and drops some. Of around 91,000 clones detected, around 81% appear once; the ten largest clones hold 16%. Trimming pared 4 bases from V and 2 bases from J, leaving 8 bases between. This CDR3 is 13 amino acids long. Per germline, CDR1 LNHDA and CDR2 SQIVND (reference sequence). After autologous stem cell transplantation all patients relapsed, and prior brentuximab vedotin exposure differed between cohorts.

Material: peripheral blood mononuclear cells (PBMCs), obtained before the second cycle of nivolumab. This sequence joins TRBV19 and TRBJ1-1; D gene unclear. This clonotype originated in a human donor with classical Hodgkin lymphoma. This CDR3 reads CASSSKRNTEAFF. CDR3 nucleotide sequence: TGTGCCAGTAGTAGCAAGAGAAACACTGAAGCTTTCTTT.